This entry is about one TCR beta chain. In the original processing: Amplified reference gene primers provided the basis for estimating nucleated cell counts. Libraries were prepared by immunoSEQ multiplex PCR; TCRdb keeps only in-frame clonotypes and omits some of them. The D gene and trimming were derived from the DNA, and the V and J assignments and clone size from that table. Of more than 85,000 clones in the sample, 70% to 90% are singletons; the top ten hold 4.5%. The sample comes from a study of blood T cell repertoires in COVID-19. Study-level information: Acute and convalescent COVID-19 specimens originated in the United States, Italy and Spain. Nucleic acid was either cDNA or gDNA, and it came from T cells, B-cell-depleted T cells, or PBMCs.

The ends lost 7 bases at V and 5 bases at J; junction bases unmatched: 7. CDR1 and CDR2 from the germline V gene are MNHEY and SVGAGI. The CDR3 loop spans 14 amino acids. This sequence originates from a man between 65 and 79 years old with acute or convalescent COVID-19. V usage is TRBV6-5 and J usage is TRBJ1-2, with 10 nucleotides matching TRBD1. Sequencing was carried out using peripheral blood. CDR3 protein: CASTRTGGGYGYTF. The CDR3 DNA sequence: TGTGCCAGCACCCGGACAGGGGGTGGGTATGGCTACACCTTC.